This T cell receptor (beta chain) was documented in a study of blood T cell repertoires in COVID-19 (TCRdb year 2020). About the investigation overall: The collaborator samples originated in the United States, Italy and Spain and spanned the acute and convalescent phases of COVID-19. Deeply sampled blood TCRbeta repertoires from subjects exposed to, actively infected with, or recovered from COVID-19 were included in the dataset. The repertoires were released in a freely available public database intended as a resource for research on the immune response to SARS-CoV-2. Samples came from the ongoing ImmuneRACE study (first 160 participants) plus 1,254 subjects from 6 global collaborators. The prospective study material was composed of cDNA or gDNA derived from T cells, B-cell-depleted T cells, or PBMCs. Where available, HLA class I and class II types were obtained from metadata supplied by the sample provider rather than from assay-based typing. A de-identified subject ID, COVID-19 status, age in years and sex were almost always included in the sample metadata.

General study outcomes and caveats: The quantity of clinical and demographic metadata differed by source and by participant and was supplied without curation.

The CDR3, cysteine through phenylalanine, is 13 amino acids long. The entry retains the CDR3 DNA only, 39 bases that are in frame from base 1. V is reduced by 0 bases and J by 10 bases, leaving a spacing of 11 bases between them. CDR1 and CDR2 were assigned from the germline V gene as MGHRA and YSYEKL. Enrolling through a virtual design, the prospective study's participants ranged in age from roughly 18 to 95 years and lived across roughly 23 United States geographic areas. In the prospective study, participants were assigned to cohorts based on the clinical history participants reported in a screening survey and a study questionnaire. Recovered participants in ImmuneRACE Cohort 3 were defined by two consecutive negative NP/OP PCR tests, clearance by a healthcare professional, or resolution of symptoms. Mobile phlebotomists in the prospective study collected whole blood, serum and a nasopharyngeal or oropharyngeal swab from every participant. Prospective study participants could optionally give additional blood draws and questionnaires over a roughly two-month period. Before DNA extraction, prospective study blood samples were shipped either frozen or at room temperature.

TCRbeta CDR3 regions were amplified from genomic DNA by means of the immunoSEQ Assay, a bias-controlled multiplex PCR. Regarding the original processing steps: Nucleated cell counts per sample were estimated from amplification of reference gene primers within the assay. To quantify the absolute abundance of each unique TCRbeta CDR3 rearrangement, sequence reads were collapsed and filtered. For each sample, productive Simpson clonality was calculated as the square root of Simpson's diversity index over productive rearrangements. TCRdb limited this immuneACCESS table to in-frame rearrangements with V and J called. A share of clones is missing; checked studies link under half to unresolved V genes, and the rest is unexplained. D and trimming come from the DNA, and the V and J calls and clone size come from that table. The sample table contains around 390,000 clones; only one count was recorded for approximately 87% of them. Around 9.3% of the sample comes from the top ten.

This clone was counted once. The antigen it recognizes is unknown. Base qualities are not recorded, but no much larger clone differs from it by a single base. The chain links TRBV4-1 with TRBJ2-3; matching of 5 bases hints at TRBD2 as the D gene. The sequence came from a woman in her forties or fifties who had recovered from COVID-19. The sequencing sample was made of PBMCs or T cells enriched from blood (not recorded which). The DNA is TGCGCCAGCAGCCAAGATACTAGTTCGGCGCAGTATTTT. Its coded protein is CASSQDTSSAQYF.